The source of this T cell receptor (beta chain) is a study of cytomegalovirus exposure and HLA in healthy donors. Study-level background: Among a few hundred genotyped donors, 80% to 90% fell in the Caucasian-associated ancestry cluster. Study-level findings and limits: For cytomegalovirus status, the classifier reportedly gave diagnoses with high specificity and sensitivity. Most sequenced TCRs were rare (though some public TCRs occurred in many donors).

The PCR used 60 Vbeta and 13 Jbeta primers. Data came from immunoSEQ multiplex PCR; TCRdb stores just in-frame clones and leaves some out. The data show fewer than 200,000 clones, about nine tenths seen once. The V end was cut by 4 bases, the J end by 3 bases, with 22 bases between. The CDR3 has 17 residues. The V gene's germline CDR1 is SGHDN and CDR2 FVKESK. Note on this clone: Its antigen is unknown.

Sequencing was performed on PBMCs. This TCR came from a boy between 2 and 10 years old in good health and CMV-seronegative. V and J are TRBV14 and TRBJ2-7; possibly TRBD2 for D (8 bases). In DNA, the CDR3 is TGTGCCAGCAGCCTACAGGGGAGAGCGGGGGCCCGCTACGAGCAGTACTTC. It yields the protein CASSLQGRAGARYEQYF.